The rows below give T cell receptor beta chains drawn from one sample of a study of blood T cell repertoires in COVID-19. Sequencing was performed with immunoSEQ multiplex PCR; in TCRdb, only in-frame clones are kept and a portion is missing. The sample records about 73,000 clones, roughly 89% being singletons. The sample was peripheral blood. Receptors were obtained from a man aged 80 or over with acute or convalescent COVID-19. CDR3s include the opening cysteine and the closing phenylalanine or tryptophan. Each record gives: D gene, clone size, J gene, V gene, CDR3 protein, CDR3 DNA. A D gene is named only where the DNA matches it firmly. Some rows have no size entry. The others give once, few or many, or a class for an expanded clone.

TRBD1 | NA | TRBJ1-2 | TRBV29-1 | CSVVGQGAWGYTF | TGCAGCGTTGTGGGACAGGGGGCCTGGGGCTACACCTTC
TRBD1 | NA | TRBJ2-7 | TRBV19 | CASSIGTGVYEQYF | TGTGCCAGTAGTATCGGGACAGGGGTCTACGAGCAGTACTTC
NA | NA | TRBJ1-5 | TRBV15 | CATSLGFSNQPQHF | TGTGCCACCAGTCTAGGATTTAGCAATCAGCCCCAGCATTTT
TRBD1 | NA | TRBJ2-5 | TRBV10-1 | CATSKGARETQYF | TGCGCCACGTCAAAGGGGGCAAGAGAGACCCAGTACTTC
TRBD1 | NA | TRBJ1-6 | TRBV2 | CASNGQGFSPLHF | TGTGCCAGCAATGGACAGGGGTTTTCACCCCTCCACTTT
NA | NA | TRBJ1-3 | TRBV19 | CATSTSRESGNTIYF | TGTGCCACCTCGACTTCACGGGAGTCCGGAAACACCATATATTTT
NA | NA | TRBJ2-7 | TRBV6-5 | CASSPPSYEQYF | TGTGCCAGCAGTCCCCCTAGCTACGAGCAGTACTTC
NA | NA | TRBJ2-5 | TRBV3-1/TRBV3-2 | CASSQDGGGETQYF | TGTGCCAGCAGCCAAGATGGGGGCGGGGAGACCCAGTACTTC
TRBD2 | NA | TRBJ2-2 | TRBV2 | CASSGLAGTTGELFF | TGTGCCAGCAGTGGACTAGCGGGAACCACCGGGGAGCTGTTTTTT
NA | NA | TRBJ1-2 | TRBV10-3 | CAISESNENYGYTF | TGTGCCATCAGTGAGTCGAACGAGAACTATGGCTACACCTTC
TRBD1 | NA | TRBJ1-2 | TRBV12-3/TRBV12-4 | CASSSGTGRGYTF | TGTGCCAGCAGTTCCGGGACAGGGCGCGGCTACACCTTC
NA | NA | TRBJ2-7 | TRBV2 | CASSPNSYEQYF | TGTGCCAGCAGTCCCAACTCCTACGAGCAGTACTTC
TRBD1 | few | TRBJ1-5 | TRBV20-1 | CSASTGGVGNQPQHF | TGCAGTGCTAGTACAGGGGGCGTGGGCAATCAGCCCCAGCATTTT
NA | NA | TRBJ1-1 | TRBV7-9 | CASTPMGRMSTEAFF | TGTGCCAGCACCCCAATGGGGCGAATGAGTACTGAAGCTTTCTTT
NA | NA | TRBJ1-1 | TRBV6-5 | CASSYGQGWTTEAFF | TGTGCCAGCAGTTATGGGCAGGGATGGACGACTGAAGCTTTCTTT
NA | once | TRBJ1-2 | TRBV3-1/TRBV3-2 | CASSSSFGGYTF | TGTGCCAGCAGCTCTAGCTTCGGCGGCTACACCTTC
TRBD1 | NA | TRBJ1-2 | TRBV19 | CASSERGQGYGYTF | TGTGCCAGTAGTGAGCGGGGACAGGGCTATGGCTACACCTTC
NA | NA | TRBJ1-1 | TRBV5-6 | CASIPQGNTEAFF | TGTGCCAGCATCCCACAGGGGAACACTGAAGCTTTCTTT
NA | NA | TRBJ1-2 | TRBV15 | CATSRDRQANYGYTF | TGTGCCACCAGCAGAGATAGGCAGGCTAACTATGGCTACACCTTC
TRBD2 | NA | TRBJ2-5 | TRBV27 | CASSTGLAEETQYF | TGTGCCAGCAGTACAGGACTAGCGGAAGAGACCCAGTACTTC
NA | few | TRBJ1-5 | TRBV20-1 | CSASSSAVPGKPQHF | TGCAGTGCTAGTTCTTCAGCGGTCCCGGGGAAGCCCCAGCATTTT
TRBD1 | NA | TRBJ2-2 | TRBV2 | CASTGQGSTGELFF | TGTGCCAGCACCGGACAGGGAAGCACCGGGGAGCTGTTTTTT
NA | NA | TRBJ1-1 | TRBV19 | CASSIDTLRGNTEAFF | TGTGCCAGTAGTATAGATACACTTAGGGGGAACACTGAAGCTTTCTTT
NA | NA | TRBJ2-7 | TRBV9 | CASSVGSGEGEQYF | TGTGCCAGCAGCGTAGGATCGGGAGAAGGCGAGCAGTACTTC
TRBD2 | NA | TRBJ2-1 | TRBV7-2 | CASSFTSGGAGNEQFF | TGTGCCAGCAGCTTTACTAGCGGGGGGGCGGGCAATGAGCAGTTCTTC
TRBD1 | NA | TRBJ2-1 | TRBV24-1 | CATSPRTGINNEQFF | TGTGCCACCAGCCCCCGGACAGGGATCAACAATGAGCAGTTCTTC
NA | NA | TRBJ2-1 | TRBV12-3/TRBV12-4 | CASSRGRNEQFF | TGTGCCAGCAGCCGAGGGAGGAATGAGCAGTTCTTC
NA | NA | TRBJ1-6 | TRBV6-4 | CASGQGSGSPLHF | TGTGCCAGCGGGCAGGGGTCAGGTTCACCCCTCCACTTT
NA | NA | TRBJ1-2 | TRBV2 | CASSEGGRGYTF | TGTGCCAGCAGTGAAGGGGGCCGCGGCTACACCTTC
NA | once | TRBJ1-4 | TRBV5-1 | CASSLAGGSMGEKLFF | TGCGCCAGCAGCTTGGCCGGGGGTTCGATGGGTGAAAAACTGTTTTTT
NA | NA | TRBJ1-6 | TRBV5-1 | CASSLGDSNSPLHF | TGCGCCAGCAGCTTGGGAGACAGCAATTCACCCCTCCACTTT
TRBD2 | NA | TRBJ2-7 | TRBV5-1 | CASSLGTSGLLYEQYF | TGCGCCAGCAGCTTGGGGACTAGCGGGCTCCTCTACGAGCAGTACTTC
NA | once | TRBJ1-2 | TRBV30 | CAWSVQAGVGYTF | TGTGCCTGGAGTGTCCAGGCGGGGGTAGGCTACACCTTC
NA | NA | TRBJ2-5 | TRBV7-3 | CASSLLGPSETQYF | TGTGCCAGCAGCTTACTGGGGCCGTCGGAGACCCAGTACTTC
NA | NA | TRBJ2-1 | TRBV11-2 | CASSLDGVTNEQFF | TGTGCCAGCAGCTTAGACGGGGTTACGAATGAGCAGTTCTTC
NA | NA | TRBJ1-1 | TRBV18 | CASSPRGTPSEAFF | TGTGCCAGCTCACCCCGGGGGACTCCATCTGAAGCTTTCTTT
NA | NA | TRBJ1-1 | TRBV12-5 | CASADAGAFTEAFF | TGTGCTAGTGCCGACGCAGGGGCATTTACTGAAGCTTTCTTT
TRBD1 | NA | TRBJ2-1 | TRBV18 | CASSPGGTYNEQFF | TGTGCCAGCTCTCCAGGGGGCACCTACAATGAGCAGTTCTTC
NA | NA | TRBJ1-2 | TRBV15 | CATSRDQTASLNYGYTF | TGTGCCACCAGCAGAGATCAAACAGCCAGCTTGAACTATGGCTACACCTTC
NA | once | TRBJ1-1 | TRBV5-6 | CASSPGGGNTEAFF | TGTGCCAGCAGCCCGGGGGGGGGCAACACTGAAGCTTTCTTT
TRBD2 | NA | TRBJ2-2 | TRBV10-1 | CASSKLAGGPIGELFF | TGCGCCAGCAGTAAACTAGCGGGAGGGCCGATCGGGGAGCTGTTTTTT
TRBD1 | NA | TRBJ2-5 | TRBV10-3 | CAISESDRRETQYF | TGTGCCATCAGTGAGTCGGACAGGCGAGAGACCCAGTACTTC